This T cell receptor beta chain was identified during a study of T cells in Graves' hyperthyroidism and ophthalmopathy. Germline V CDR1 and CDR2: SGHAT, FQDESV (reference sequence). This CDR3 region has 14 residues. The J segment lost 1 base and the V segment lost 5 bases, leaving 3 bases of the junction unmatched. Amplified TCR beta CDR3 regions came from RNA transcripts. Researchers ran a first-round RT-PCR on the TCR CDR3 using the HTBI primer set. TCRdb independently ran MiXCR on the multiplex PCR reads; one entry per CDR3 protein. Of over 450,000 distinct CDR3 sequences listed, over 13% are singletons.

The chain has TRBV11-1 and TRBJ2-3; the match to TRBD2 covers 7 bases. The receptor comes from a young woman with Graves' hyperthyroidism. Sequencing was performed on blood. As DNA, the CDR3 is TGTGCCAGCAGCATCACTAGCGGCACAGATACGCAGTATTTT. It yields the protein CASSITSGTDTQYF.